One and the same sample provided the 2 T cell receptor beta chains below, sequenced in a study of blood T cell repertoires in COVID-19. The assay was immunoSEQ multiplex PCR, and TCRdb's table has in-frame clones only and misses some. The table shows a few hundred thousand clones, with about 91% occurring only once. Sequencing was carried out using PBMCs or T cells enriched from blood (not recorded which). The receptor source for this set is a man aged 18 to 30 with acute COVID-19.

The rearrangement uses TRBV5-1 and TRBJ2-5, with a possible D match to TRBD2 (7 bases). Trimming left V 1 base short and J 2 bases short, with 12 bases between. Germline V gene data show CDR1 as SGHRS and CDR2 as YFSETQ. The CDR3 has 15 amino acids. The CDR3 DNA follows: TGCGCCAGCAGCTTGAGGGGGGGCCTACAAGAGACCCAGTACTTC. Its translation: CASSLRGGLQETQYF.

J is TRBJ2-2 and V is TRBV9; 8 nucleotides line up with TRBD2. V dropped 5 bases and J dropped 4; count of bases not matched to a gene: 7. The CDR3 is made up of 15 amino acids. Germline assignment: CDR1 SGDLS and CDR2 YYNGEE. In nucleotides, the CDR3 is TGTGCCAGCAGTTTGACGGGAGGGCGCACCGGGGAGCTGTTTTTT. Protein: CASSLTGGRTGELFF.